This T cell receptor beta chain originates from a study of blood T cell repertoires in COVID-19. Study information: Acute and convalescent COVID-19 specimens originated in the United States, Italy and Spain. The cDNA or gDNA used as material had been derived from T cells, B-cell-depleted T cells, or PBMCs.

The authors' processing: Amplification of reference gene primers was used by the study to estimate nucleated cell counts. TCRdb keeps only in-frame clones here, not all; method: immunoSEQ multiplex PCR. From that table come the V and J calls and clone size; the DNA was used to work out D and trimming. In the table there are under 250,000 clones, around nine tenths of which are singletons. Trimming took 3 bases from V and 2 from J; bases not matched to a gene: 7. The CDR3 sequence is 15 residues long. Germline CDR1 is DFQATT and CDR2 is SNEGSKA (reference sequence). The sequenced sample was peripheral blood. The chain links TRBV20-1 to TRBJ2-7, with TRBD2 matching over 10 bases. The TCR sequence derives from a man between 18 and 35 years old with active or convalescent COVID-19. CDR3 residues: CSASNLAGVAYEQYF. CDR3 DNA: TGCAGTGCTAGTAACCTAGCGGGAGTTGCCTACGAGCAGTACTTC.